The sequence of this TCR beta chain was determined in a study of cytomegalovirus exposure and HLA in healthy donors (dated 2017 in TCRdb). Background on the whole study: A later analysis indicated that the 130 or so validation repertoires were generated on the platform also employed for the 600 to 750 repertoires of the first cohort. High-throughput TCR immunosequencing, statistical association of individual TCRs with disease status, and machine learning were combined to predict cytomegalovirus infection status. The study aimed to test whether cataloging public T cell receptors could reveal signatures of past pathogen exposure. Besides the first cohort of 666 subjects, a separate validation cohort made up of 120 or so different subjects was used.

The library was obtained by the immunoSEQ multiplex PCR assay. The authors processed their data as follows. To diagnose cytomegalovirus status from the catalog of TCR beta chain sequences, a statistical classification framework was built. Imported from immuneACCESS, the table was reduced by TCRdb to in-frame sequences with V and J called. These copies leave out some clones; in studies compared against another copy, an unresolved V gene accounts for under half, and the cause of the remainder is not known. V and J calls and clone size are as listed in that table; D and trimming were resolved from the DNA. For this sample there are 200,000 or so clones; around 84% appear just once. Of the sample, under 15% falls within the top ten clones. Worth noting for this clone: This clone's antigen is unknown. No clone much larger than this one lies a single base away; base qualities are absent.

The donors were included in the validation cohort of 130 or so subjects, a group kept apart from the roughly 730-subject first cohort. In the germline V gene (reference sequence), CDR1 corresponds to SGHAT and CDR2 to FQDESV. The CDR3 spans 12 residues, from the cysteine through the phenylalanine. The retained sequence is limited to the CDR3, 36 bases, with the frame set at the first base. Deletion took 5 bases off V and 0 bases off J, with a span of 5 bases between the germline ends. What the research found in general, with its limitations: Across donors, most TCR sequences were observed very rarely, whereas some public TCRs were present in many individuals. In the study, some 160 TCR beta chains were listed as associated with cytomegalovirus. It was suggested by the authors that the approach could potentially be generalized to other disease states and immunological phenotypes. All 130 or so repertoires were used to score co-occurrence in the validation cohort in a later analysis, because that analysis had no HLA typing for the cohort. Cytomegalovirus status was reported to be diagnosed by the classifier with high specificity and sensitivity in both the original and validation cohorts. A few of the identified cytomegalovirus-associated TCR beta chains were confirmed in vitro to be specific for cytomegalovirus antigens. In a later analysis, TCRs clustered in the first cohort were found to also tend to co-occur in the 120 validation repertoires, with roughly 93% of cluster scores above 0.

The rearranged chain carries TRBV11-1 and TRBJ2-7; the D gene remains uncertain. What was sequenced was PBMCs. The receptor's source is a woman under 40 in good health and CMV-seropositive. The DNA reads as follows: TGTGCCAGCAGCCTCAGCTCCTACGAGCAGTACTTC. Translated, it gives CASSLSSYEQYF.